A single T cell receptor (beta chain) is shown here with its context. This clonotype was seen more than once but under ten times. The antigen it binds to is not known. No much larger clonotype is one base removed from it; base qualities were not supplied. CDR1 and CDR2, looked up from the germline V gene (reference sequence), are SEHNR and FQNEAQ. V drops 5 bases and J drops 4 bases, leaving 14 bases in between. The CDR3 contains 15 residues, cysteine and phenylalanine counted. Of the read, only the CDR3 DNA is kept; its 45 bases are in frame from base 1. Sequencing used an Illumina NovaSeq 6000. TCRalpha and TCRbeta cDNA libraries were built by 5'RACE with constant-segment primers, adding sample barcodes and unique molecular identifiers. Trizol reagent was used to extract RNA from every sample. The libraries were amplified in two PCR steps, and the second step added a second sample barcode and Illumina TruSeq adapters. Libraries were sequenced on an Illumina NovaSeq with 2 x 150 bp paired-end reads. The authors' pipeline ran thus. Demultiplexing of reads and collapsing into UMI-guided consensus sequences were performed with migec v1.2.7. Using mixcr v2.1.11, UMI consensuses were aligned to TRA and TRB V and J templates and then assembled into clonotypes. Expanded or contracted clonotypes were those called significant by both edgeR and NoisET, with noise models trained on biological replicates. edgeR calls used a false discovery rate-adjusted p below 0.01 and a log2 fold-change threshold of 1. PCA with hierarchical clustering of max-normalized trajectories of the 1000 most abundant clonotypes was used as exploratory dynamics analysis. Each responding clone was given a CD4 or CD8 phenotype based on the CD4+ and CD8+ repertoires, which had been sequenced separately. The public reads were run again by TCRdb, first through fastp at Q25 and then through MiXCR, and only productive beta chains were kept. Entries that share a CDR3 protein sequence are merged under the most common genes and DNA. It is TCRdb's table, rather than the study itself, that gives the V and J calls and clone size. Within this sample are about 300,000 distinct CDR3 sequences, with roughly a fifth of them counted one time only. The top ten clonotypes cover around a fifth of the sample.

These data belong to a study of T-cell memory formation after mild COVID-19 (dated by TCRdb to about 2021). Background for the entire study: Most TCR sequence clusters were specific to one of the two donors. In two donors, T-cell clones that expanded and contracted after mild COVID-19 were followed by sequencing TCRalpha and TCRbeta repertoires longitudinally. The cohort was made up of two young adult volunteers, one female and one male, who were previously healthy.

What the work shows at the level of the full study, not this receptor alone: Some responding clones were detected in pre-infection memory, which suggested that pre-existing cross-reactive memory T cells had joined the SARS-CoV-2 response. SARS-CoV-2 specificity of the second-wave clones peaking on day 37 was not confirmed. Only two mild cases were covered in the study, and larger cohorts including severe cases with pre-infection samples were considered necessary. Contracting CD4+ clones appeared mostly in the CM and EM memory subsets, whereas CD8+ clones were enriched in EMRA. Balanced CD4/CD8 phenotypes were observed for clones contracting from day 15 to 85, whereas a bias towards CD4+ was observed for a second wave of clones expanding from day 15 to 37.

PBMCs were isolated by Ficoll-Paque density gradient centrifugation. The sequencing input was PBMCs or a T cell subset sorted from them (not recorded which). The V and J segments used are TRBV7-9 and TRBJ2-2; the D match is possibly TRBD1 or TRBD2, with 7 bases aligned in each. The sequence was obtained from a man between 18 and 35 years old who had mild COVID-19 (a few samples of this study predate the infection). The sample titles of this study are shuffled in the database, so cell type and time point are left out; the donor was told from shared clones. The nucleotide sequence reads as follows: TGTGCCAGCAGCGCTGACAGGGAGGGCACCGGGGAGCTGTTTTTT. It specifies CASSADREGTGELFF.